This T cell receptor beta chain originates from a study of blood T cell repertoires in COVID-19. Study in general: The United States, Italy and Spain provided the acute and convalescent COVID-19 samples. From T cells, B-cell-depleted T cells, or PBMCs came the material, which was cDNA or gDNA.

Trimming pared 0 bases from V and 8 bases from J, leaving 14 bases between. This CDR3 region has 14 residues. Germline V gives CDR1 SGHDT, CDR2 YYEEEE. Under the authors' procedure: By means of reference gene primer amplification, nucleated cell counts were estimated. Some clones are missing from TCRdb's copy, which holds only in-frame ones; the method was immunoSEQ multiplex PCR. V, J and clone size derive from that table, while D and trimming were established from the DNA sequence. The sample lists under 20,000 clones, about 92% occurring once. The table lists this clone with a few counts. The sequencing input was peripheral blood. This receptor was obtained from a human donor in a cohort sampled during active COVID-19. The chain combines TRBV5-6 with TRBJ1-1; D is possibly TRBD1 (6 bases). CDR3 bases: TGTGCCAGCAGCTTGGGGCTGGGGGCAGTGGAAGCTTTCTTT. Translation gives CASSLGLGAVEAFF.